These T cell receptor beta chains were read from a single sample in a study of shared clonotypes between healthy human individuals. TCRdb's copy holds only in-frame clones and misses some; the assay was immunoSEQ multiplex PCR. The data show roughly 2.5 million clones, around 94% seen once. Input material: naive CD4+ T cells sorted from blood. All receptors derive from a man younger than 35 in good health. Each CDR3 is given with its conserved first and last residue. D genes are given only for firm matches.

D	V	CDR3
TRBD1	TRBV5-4	CASSLVGQGTYNEQFF
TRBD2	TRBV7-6	CASSRGGAETQYF
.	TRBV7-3	CASSSQTTLAPGEQFF
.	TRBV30	CAWSPARDLGYSNQPQHF
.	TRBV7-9	CASSLQVNYEQYF
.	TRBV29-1	CSVLGGYTF
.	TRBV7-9	CASIDRQSTNEKLFF
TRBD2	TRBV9	CASSDPSGGYTDTQYF
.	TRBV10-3	CAISKYGHPEEGYTF
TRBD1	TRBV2	CASSEGQGVVGNEAFF
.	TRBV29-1	CSVQGRMKETQYF
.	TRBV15	CATSTWDDYGYTF
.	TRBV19	CASAPREIRGGDTGANVLTF
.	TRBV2	CASRLSGRSYNEQFF
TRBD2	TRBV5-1	CASSAPGLAGKSSYNEQFF
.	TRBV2	CASSKTNRPQHF
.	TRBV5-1	CASSPGQYNEQFF
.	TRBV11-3	CASSLAAETQYF
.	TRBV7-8	CASSDRDTGELFF
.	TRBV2	CASGVEQLTDTQYF
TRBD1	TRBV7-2	CASSLRGTGPYEQYF
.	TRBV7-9	CASSLGGNNQPQHF
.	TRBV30	CAWKGWDKNYEQYF
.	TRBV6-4	CASREWQGSTDTQYF
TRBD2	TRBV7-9	CASSPLGGGARTDTQYF
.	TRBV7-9	CASSRVPGPNTEAFF
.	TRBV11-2	CASSRGTKGGQNIQYF
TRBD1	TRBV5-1	CASSLAPDRAGYTF
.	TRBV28	CASSLSLESYGYTF
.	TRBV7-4	CASSLGIQYF
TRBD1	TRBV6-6	CASTRQGATDTQYF
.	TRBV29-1	CSTGGYTF
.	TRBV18	CASSPPAGGLTDTQYF
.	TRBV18	CASSPPLAPTSEQYF
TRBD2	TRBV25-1	CASSDLAGLYNEQFF
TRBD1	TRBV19	CASQSGDRNEKLFF
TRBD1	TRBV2	CASSGDRGIYGYTF
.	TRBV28	CASSTTGYGYTF
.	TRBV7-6	CASSFGREKLFF
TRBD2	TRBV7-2	CASSNRGRVEETQYF
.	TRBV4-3	CASSQDRQGSSYEQYF
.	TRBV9	CASSGASLSYNEQFF
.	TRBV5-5	CASSLDGSPLHF
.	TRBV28	CASSLVPGRNEQFF
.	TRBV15	CATSRDRSTLKQPQHF
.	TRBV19	CASSVLGGGGTEAFF
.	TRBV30	CAWSVPIFDEQYF
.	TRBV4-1	CASSQIPTGQLSYEQYF
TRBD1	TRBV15	CATSREVGQITGELFF
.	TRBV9	CASSVDSGIEKLFF
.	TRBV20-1	CSARAHNEQFF